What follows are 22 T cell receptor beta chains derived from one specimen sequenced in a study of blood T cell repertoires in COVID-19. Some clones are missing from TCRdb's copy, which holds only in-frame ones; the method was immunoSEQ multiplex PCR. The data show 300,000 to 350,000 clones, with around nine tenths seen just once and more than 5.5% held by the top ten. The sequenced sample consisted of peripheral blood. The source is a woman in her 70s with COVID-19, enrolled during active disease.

CDR3 residues: CASSWGQGPYEQYF. The DNA of the CDR3 is TGTGCCAGCAGCTGGGGACAGGGACCCTACGAGCAGTACTTC. V and J are TRBV7-9 and TRBJ2-7; 9 bases line up with TRBD1. CDR3 length: 14 residues. V dropped 4 bases and J dropped 2; count of bases not matched to a gene: 3. The germline V gene has CDR1 SEHNR and CDR2 FQNEAQ (reference sequence).

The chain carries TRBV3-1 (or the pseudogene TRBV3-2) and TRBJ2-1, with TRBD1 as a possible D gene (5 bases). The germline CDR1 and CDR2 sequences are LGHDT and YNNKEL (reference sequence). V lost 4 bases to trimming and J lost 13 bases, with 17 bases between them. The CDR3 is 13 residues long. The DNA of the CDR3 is TGTGCCAGCAGCCTCACCCTAGGGGCCGTTCAGTTCTTC. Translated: CASSLTLGAVQFF.

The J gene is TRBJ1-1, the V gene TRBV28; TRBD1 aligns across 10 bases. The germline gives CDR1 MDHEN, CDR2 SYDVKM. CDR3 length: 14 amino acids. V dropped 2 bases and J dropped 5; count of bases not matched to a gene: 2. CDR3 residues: CASSLKDRGTEAFF. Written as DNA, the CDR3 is TGTGCCAGCAGTTTAAAGGACAGGGGGACTGAAGCTTTCTTT.

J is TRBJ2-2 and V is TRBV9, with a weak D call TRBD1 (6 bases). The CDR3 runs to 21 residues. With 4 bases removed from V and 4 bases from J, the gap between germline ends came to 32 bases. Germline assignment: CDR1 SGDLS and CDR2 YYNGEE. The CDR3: CASSQRIVTGTRIHPTGELFF. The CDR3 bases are TGTGCCAGCAGCCAACGAATAGTGACAGGCACACGTATTCATCCCACCGGGGAGCTGTTTTTT.

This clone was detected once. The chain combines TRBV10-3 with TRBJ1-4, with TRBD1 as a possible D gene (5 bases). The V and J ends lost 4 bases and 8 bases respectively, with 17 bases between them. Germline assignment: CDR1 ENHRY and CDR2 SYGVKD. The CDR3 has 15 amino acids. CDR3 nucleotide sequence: TGTGCCATCAGTGGAACAGGCTCCCTGGGGGAAAAACTGTTTTTT. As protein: CAISGTGSLGEKLFF.

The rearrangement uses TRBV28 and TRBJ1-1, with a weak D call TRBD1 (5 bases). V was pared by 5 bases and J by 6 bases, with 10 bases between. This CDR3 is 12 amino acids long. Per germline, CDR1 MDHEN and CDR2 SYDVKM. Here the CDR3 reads CASSVGGSEAFF. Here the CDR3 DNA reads TGTGCCAGCAGTGTGGGGGGTTCTGAAGCTTTCTTT.

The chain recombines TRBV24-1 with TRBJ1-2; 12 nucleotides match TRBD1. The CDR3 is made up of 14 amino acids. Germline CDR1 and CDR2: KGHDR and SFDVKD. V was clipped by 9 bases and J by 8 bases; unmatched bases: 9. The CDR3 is CATQGTGGAGGYTF. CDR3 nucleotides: TGTGCCACCCAAGGGACAGGGGGCGCGGGGGGCTACACCTTC.

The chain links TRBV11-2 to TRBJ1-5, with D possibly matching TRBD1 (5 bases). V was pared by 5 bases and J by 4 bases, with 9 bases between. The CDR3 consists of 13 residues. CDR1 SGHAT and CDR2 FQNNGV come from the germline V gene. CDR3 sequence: CASSAGQNQPQHF. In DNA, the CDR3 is TGTGCCAGCAGCGCCGGACAAAATCAGCCCCAGCATTTT.

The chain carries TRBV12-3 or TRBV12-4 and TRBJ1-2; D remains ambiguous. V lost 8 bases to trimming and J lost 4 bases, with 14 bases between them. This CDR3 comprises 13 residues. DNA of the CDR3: TGTGCCAGCTCCCCCCTCCCGGGCTATGGCTACACCTTC. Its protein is CASSPLPGYGYTF.

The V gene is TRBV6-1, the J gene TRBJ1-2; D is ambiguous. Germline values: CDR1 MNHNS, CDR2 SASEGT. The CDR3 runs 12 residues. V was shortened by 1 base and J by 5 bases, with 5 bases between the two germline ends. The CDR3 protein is CASSEVGYGYTF. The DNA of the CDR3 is TGTGCCAGCAGTGAAGTCGGGTATGGCTACACCTTC.

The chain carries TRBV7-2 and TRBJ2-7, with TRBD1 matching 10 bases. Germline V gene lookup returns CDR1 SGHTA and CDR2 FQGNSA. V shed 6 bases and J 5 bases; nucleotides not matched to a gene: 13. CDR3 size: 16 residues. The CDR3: CASSPGTGAGSHEQYF. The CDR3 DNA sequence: TGTGCCAGCAGTCCCGGGACAGGGGCGGGTAGCCACGAGCAGTACTTC.

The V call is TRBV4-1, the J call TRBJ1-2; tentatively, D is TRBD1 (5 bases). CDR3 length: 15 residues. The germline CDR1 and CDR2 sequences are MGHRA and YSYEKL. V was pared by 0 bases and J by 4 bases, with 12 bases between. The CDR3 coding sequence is TGCGCCAGCAGCCAAGACTGGGCGGGGGTCTATGGCTACACCTTC. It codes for CASSQDWAGVYGYTF.

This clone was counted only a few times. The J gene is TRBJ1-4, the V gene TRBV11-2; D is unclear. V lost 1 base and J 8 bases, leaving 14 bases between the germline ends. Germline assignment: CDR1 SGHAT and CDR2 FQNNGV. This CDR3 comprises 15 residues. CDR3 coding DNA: TGTGCCAGCAGCTTAGCGGGGAGGGAGGGCGAAAAACTGTTTTTT. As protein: CASSLAGREGEKLFF. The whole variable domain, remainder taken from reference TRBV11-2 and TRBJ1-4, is EAGVAQSPRYKIIEKRQSVAFWCNPISGHATLYWYQQILGQGPKLLIQFQNNGVVDDSQLPKDRFSAERLKGVDSTLKIQPAKLEDSAVYLCASSLAGREGEKLFFGSGTQLSVL.

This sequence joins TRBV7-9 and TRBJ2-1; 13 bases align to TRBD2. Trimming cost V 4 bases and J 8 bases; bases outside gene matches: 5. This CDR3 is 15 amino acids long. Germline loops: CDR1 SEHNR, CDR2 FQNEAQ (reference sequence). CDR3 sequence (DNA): TGTGCCAGCAGCTCGACTAGCGGGGGGTCACATGAGCAGTTCTTC. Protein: CASSSTSGGSHEQFF.

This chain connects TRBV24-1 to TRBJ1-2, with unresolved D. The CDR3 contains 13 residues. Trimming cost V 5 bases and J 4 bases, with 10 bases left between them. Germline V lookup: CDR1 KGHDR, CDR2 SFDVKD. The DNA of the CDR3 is TGTGCCACCAGTGGACAAGGAGGCTATGGCTACACCTTC. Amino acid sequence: CATSGQGGYGYTF.

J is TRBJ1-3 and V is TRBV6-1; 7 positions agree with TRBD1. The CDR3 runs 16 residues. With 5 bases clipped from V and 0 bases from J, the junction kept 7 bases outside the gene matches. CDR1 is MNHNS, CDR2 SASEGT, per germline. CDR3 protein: CASSQDRALSGNTIYF. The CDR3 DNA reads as TGTGCCAGCAGTCAAGACAGGGCCCTCTCTGGAAACACCATATATTTT.

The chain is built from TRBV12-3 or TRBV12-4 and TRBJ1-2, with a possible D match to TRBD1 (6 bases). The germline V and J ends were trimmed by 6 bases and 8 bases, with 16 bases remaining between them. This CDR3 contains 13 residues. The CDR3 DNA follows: TGTGCCAGCAGCGTCGGGACATTCGGCGGCTACACCTTC. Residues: CASSVGTFGGYTF.

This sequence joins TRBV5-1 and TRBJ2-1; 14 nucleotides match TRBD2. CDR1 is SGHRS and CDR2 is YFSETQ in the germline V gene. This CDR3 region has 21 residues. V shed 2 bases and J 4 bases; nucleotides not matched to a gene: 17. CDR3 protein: CASSLTGTSGGMRYNYNEQFF. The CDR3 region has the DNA TGCGCCAGCAGCTTAACTGGGACTAGCGGGGGTATGCGCTACAATTACAATGAGCAGTTCTTC. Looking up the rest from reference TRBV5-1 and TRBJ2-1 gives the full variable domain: KAGVTQTPRYLIKTRGQQVTLSCSPISGHRSVSWYQQTPGQGLQFLFEYFSETQRNKGNFPGRFSGRQFSNSRSEMNVSTLELGDSALYLCASSLTGTSGGMRYNYNEQFFGPGTRLTVL.

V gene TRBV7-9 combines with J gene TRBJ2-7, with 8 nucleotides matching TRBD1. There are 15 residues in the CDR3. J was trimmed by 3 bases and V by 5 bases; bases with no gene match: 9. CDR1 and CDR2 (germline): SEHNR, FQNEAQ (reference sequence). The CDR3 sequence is CASSPGTGRGYEQYF. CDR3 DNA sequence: TGTGCCAGCAGCCCCGGGACAGGTCGCGGCTACGAGCAGTACTTC.

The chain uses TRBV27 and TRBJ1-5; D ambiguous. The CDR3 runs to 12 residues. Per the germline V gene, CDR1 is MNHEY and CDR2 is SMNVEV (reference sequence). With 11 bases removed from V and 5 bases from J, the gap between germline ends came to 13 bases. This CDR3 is CARTPPDQPQHF. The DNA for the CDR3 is TGTGCCCGCACCCCACCGGATCAGCCCCAGCATTTT.

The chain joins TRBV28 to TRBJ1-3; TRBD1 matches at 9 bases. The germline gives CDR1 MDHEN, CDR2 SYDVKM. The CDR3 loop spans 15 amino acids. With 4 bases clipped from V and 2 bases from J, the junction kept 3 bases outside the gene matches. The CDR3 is CASSSGDRAGNTIYF. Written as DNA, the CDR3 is TGTGCCAGCAGTTCCGGGGACAGGGCTGGAAACACCATATATTTT.

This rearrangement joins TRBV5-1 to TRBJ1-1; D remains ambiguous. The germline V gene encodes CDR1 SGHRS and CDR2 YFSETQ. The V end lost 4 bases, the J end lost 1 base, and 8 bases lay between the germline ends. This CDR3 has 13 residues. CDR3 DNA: TGCGCCAGCAGCCCGCCAGAGAACACTGAAGCTTTCTTT. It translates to CASSPPENTEAFF.